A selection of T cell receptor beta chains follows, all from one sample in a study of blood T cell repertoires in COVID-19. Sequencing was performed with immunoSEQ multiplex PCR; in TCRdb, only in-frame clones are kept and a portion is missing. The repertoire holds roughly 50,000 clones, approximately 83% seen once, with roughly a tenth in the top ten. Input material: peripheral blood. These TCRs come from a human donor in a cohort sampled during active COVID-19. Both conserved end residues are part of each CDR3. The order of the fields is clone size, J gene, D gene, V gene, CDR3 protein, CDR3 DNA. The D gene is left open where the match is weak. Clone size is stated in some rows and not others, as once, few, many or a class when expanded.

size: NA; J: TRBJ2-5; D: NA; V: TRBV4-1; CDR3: CASRRDLGETQYF; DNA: TGCGCCAGCCGACGAGACCTCGGGGAGACCCAGTACTTC
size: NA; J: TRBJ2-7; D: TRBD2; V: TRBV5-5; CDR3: CASSLSGRVTYEQYF; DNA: TGTGCCAGCAGCCTCAGCGGGAGGGTTACCTACGAGCAGTACTTC
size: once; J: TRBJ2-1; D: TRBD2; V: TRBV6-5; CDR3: CASSYGLAGYNEQFF; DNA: TGTGCCAGCAGTTACGGACTAGCGGGATACAATGAGCAGTTCTTC
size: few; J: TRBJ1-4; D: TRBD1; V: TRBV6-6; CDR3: CASAGQAHTPNEKLFF; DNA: TGTGCCAGCGCTGGACAGGCTCATACCCCTAATGAAAAACTGTTTTTT
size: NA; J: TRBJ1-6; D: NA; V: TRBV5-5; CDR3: CASSSYNSGQSNSPLHF; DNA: TGTGCCAGCAGCTCGTACAACTCGGGTCAGTCTAATTCACCCCTCCACTTT
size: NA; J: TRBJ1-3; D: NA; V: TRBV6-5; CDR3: CASRAGPRGGNTIYF; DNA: TGTGCCAGCAGAGCCGGGCCCCGGGGTGGAAACACCATATATTTT
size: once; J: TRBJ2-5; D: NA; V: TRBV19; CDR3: CASSIRSGQTQETQYF; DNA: TGTGCCAGTAGTATAAGGAGCGGACAGACTCAAGAGACCCAGTACTTC
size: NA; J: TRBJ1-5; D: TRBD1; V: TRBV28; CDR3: CASTQGGRNQPQHF; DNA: TGTGCCAGCACCCAGGGGGGTCGCAATCAGCCCCAGCATTTT
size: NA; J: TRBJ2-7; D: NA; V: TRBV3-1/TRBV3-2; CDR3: CASSPFYEQYF; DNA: TGTGCCAGCAGCCCCTTCTACGAGCAGTACTTC
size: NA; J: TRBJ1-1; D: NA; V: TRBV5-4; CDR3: CASSTPTGLNTEAFF; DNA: TGTGCCAGCAGCACGCCGACAGGTTTAAACACTGAAGCTTTCTTT
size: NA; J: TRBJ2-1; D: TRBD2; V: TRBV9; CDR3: CASSVSSSGGPSEQFF; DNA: TGTGCCAGCAGCGTAAGCTCTAGCGGGGGTCCCTCGGAGCAGTTCTTC
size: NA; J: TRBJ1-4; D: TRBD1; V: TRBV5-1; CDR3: CASSLEGTGGEKLFF; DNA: TGCGCCAGCAGCTTGGAGGGGACAGGGGGCGAAAAACTGTTTTTT
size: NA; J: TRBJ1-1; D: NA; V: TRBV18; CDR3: CASSPRGIEAFF; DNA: TGTGCCAGCTCACCAAGGGGGATTGAAGCTTTCTTT
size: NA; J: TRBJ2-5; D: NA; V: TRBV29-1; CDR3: CSVVQGGEETQYF; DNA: TGCAGCGTTGTGCAGGGGGGCGAAGAGACCCAGTACTTC
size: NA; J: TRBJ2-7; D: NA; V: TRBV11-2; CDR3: CASSSLRHPYEQYF; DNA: TGTGCCAGCAGCTCCCTTAGACACCCCTACGAGCAGTACTTC
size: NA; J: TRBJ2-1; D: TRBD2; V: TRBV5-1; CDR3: CASSPAGDSFYNEQFF; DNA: TGCGCCAGCAGCCCGGCGGGGGATTCATTCTACAATGAGCAGTTCTTC
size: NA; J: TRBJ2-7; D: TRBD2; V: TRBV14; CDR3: CASSQESLAGKYEQYF; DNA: TGTGCCAGCAGCCAAGAAAGCCTAGCGGGCAAATACGAGCAGTACTTC
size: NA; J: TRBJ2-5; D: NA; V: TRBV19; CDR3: CASSIAGILETQYF; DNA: TGTGCCAGTAGTATAGCGGGGATTTTAGAGACCCAGTACTTC
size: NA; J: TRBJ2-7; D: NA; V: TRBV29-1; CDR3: CSAGQGYYEQYF; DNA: TGCAGCGCCGGTCAGGGGTACTACGAGCAGTACTTC
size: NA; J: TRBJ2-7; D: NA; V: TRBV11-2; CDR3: CASSLWGEVSTF; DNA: TGTGCCAGCAGCTTATGGGGGGAGGTCTCCACCTTC
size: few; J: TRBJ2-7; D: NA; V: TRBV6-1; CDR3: CASSETRELLREQYF; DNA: TGTGCCAGCAGTGAAACGAGGGAGTTATTGCGCGAGCAGTACTTC
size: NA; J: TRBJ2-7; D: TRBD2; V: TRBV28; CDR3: CASSLLDGGRAGSEQYF; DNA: TGTGCCAGCAGCCTCCTGGACGGCGGGAGGGCCGGCTCCGAGCAGTACTTC
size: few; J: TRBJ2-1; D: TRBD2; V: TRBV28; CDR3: CASRPLSGLAGASNNEQFF; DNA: TGTGCCAGCCGACCCTTATCCGGACTAGCGGGAGCGAGCAACAATGAGCAGTTCTTC
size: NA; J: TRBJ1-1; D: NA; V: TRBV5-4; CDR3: CASSLGPGQPNTEAFF; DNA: TGTGCCAGCAGCTTAGGTCCCGGACAGCCGAACACTGAAGCTTTCTTT
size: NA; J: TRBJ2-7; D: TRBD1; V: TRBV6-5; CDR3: CASTRTGGSYEQYF; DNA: TGTGCCAGCACCCGGACAGGAGGATCCTACGAGCAGTACTTC
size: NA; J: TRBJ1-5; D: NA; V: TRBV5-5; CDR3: CASSKDTLRGNQPQHF; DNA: TGTGCCAGCAGCAAGGACACCCTCAGGGGCAATCAGCCCCAGCATTTT
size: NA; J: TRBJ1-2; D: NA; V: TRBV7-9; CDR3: CASSSSGLKGRDLLSYTF; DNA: TGTGCCAGCAGCTCCTCGGGTCTCAAAGGACGGGACTTATTGAGCTACACCTTC
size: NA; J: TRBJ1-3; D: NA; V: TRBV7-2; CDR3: CASSLQGAGNTIYF; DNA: TGTGCCAGCAGCTTGCAGGGTGCTGGAAACACCATATATTTT
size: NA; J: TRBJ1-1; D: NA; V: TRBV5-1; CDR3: CASSLAAPGWEAFF; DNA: TGCGCCAGCAGCTTGGCAGCTCCGGGGTGGGAAGCTTTCTTT
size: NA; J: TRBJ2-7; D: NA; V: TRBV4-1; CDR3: CASSQTGPSYEQYF; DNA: TGCGCCAGCAGCCAGACAGGTCCCTCCTACGAGCAGTACTTC
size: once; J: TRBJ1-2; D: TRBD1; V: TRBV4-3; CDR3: CASSQPTGGGRSNYGYTF; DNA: TGCGCCAGCAGCCAACCGACAGGGGGCGGTAGGAGTAACTATGGCTACACCTTC
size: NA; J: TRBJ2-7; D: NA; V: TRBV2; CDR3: CASYLYEQYF; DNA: TGTGCCAGCTATCTCTACGAGCAGTACTTC
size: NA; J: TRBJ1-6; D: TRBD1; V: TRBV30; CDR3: CAGPTGGGRNSPLHF; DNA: TGTGCCGGCCCTACAGGGGGCGGTCGGAATTCACCCCTCCACTTT
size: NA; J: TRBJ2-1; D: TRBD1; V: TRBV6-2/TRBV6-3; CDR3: CASSAQGALAFF; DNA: TGTGCCAGCAGTGCCCAGGGGGCGCTGGCGTTCTTC
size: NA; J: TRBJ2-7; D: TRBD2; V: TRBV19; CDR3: CASSAASGPYEQYF; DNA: TGTGCCAGTAGTGCAGCTAGCGGCCCCTACGAGCAGTACTTC
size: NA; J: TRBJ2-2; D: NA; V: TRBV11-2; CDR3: CASSFQRERELFF; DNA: TGTGCCAGCAGCTTCCAACGGGAGCGGGAGCTGTTTTTT
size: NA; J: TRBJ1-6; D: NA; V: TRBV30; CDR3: CAWSVLRSPLHF; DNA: TGTGCCTGGAGTGTACTACGGTCACCCCTCCACTTT
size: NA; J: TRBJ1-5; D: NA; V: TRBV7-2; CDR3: CASSLGRAQHF; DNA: TGTGCCAGCAGCTTAGGGAGGGCCCAGCATTTT
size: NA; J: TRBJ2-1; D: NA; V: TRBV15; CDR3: CATSRDRGSTPSYNEQFF; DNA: TGTGCCACCAGCAGAGATCGAGGCTCGACCCCTTCCTACAATGAGCAGTTCTTC
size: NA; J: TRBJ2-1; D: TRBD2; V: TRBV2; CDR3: CASSEFRSGRGFGNEQFF; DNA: TGTGCCAGCAGTGAATTTCGTAGCGGGAGAGGTTTTGGCAATGAGCAGTTCTTC
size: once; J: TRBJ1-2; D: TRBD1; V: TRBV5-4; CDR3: CASSPGQDTNYGYTF; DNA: TGTGCCAGCAGCCCTGGACAGGACACTAACTATGGCTACACCTTC
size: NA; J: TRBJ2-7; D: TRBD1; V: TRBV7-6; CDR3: CASSLGQGGPYEQYF; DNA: TGTGCCAGCAGCCTGGGACAGGGAGGACCCTACGAGCAGTACTTC
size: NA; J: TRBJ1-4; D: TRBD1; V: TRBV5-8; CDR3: CASRRDRVREKLFF; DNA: TGTGCCAGCAGAAGAGACAGGGTGAGGGAAAAACTGTTTTTT
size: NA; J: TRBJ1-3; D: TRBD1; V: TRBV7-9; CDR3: CAGTGAGNTIYF; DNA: TGTGCCGGAACAGGGGCTGGAAACACCATATATTTT
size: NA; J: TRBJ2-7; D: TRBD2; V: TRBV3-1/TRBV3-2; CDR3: CASSQLAGAYEQYF; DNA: TGTGCCAGCAGCCAACTAGCGGGAGCTTACGAGCAGTACTTC
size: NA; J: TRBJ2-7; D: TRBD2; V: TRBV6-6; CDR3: CASSFPFSGSNEQYF; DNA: TGTGCCAGCAGTTTCCCCTTCAGCGGGAGCAACGAGCAGTACTTC
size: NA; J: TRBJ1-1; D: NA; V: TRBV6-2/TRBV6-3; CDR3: CASSYLVNTEAFF; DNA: TGTGCCAGCAGTTACTTAGTGAACACTGAAGCTTTCTTT
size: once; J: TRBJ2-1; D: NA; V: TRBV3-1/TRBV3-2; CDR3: CASSHLFERSYNEQFF; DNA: TGTGCCAGCAGCCACCTTTTCGAGCGGTCCTACAATGAGCAGTTCTTC
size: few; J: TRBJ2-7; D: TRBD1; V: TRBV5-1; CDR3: CASSLANTGDEQYF; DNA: TGCGCCAGCAGCTTGGCCAACACAGGGGACGAGCAGTACTTC
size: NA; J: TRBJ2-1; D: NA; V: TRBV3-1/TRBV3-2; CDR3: CASSLGFYNEQFF; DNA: TGTGCCAGCAGCCTGGGCTTCTACAATGAGCAGTTCTTC
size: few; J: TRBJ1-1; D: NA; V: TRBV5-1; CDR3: CASSLRESTEAFF; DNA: TGCGCCAGCAGCTTGCGAGAGAGCACTGAAGCTTTCTTT
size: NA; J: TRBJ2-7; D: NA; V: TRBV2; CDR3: CASTQQYF; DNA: TGTGCCAGCACCCAACAGTACTTC
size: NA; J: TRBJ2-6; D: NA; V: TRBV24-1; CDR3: CATSQSGGTENSGANVLTF; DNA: TGTGCCACCAGTCAGTCAGGGGGGACAGAGAACTCTGGGGCCAACGTCCTGACTTTC
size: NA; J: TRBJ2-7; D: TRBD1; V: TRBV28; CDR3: CASEGQNAEQYF; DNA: TGTGCCAGCGAGGGACAGAATGCTGAGCAGTACTTC
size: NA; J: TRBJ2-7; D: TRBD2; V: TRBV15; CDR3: CAASRDIAGARYEQYF; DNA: TGTGCCGCCAGCAGAGACATAGCGGGAGCCCGATACGAGCAGTACTTC
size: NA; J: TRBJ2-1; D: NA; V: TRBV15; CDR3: CATSITTGEVRNEQFF; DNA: TGTGCCACCAGCATAACCACAGGGGAGGTTAGAAATGAGCAGTTCTTC
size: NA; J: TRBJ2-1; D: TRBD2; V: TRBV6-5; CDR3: CASSFPGLPYNEQFF; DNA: TGTGCCAGCAGTTTTCCGGGACTACCGTACAATGAGCAGTTCTTC
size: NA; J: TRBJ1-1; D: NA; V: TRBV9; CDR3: CASSARGGNTEAFF; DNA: TGTGCCAGCAGCGCGAGGGGGGGAAACACTGAAGCTTTCTTT
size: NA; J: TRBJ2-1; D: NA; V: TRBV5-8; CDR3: CASSLVTPGDNEQFF; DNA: TGTGCCAGCAGCTTGGTAACCCCAGGGGACAATGAGCAGTTCTTC
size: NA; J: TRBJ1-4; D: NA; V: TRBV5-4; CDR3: CASSGGMDEKLFF; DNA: TGTGCCAGCAGCGGCGGCATGGATGAAAAACTGTTTTTT